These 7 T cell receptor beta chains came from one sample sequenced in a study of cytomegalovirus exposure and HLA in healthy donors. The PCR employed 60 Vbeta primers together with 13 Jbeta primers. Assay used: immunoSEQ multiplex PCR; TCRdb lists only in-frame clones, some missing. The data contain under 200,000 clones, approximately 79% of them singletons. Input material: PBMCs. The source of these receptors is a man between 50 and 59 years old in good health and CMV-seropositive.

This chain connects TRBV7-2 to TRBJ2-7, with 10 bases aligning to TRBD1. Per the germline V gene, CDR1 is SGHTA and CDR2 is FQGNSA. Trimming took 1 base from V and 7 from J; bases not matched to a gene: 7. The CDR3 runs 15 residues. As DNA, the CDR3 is TGTGCCAGCAGCTTAGAGGGGACAGGGGCGCGGGAGCAGTACTTC. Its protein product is CASSLEGTGAREQYF.

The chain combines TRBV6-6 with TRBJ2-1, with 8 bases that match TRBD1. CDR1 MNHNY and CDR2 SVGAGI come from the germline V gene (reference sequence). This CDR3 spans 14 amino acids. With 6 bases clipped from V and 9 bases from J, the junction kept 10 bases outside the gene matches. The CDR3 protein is CASSGTSGGTEQFF. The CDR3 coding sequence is TGTGCCAGCAGCGGAACTTCAGGGGGCACTGAGCAGTTCTTC.

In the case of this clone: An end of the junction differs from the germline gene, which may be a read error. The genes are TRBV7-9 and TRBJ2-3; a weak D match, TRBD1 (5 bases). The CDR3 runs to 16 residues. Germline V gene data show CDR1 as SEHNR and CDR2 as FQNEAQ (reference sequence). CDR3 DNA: TGTTCCAGCAGCCCTGGGGCCCACCGTCCCACAGATACGCAGTATTTT. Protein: CSSSPGAHRPTDTQYF.

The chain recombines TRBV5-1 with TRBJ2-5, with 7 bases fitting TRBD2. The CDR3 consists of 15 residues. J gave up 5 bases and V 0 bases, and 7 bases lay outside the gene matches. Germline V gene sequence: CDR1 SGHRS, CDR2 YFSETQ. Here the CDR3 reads CASSLGGRVQETQYF. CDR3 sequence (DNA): TGCGCCAGCAGCTTGGGTGGGAGGGTACAGGAGACCCAGTACTTC.

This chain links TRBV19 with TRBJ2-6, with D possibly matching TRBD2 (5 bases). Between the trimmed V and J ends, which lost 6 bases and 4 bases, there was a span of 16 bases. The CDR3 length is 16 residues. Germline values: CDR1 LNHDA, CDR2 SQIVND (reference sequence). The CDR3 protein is CASSPERATGANVLTF. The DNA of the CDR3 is TGTGCCAGTAGCCCCGAGAGGGCGACCGGGGCCAACGTCCTGACTTTC. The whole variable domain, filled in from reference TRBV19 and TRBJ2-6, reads DGGITQSPKYLFRKEGQNVTLSCEQNLNHDAMYWYRQDPGQGLRLIYYSQIVNDFQKGDIAEGYSVSREKKESFPLTVTSAQKNPTAFYLCASSPERATGANVLTFGAGSRLTVL.

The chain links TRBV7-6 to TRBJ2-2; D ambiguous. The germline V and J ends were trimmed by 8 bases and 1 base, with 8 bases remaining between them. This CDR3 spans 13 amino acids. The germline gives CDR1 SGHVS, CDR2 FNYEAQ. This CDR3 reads CASYPGNTGELFF. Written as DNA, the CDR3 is TGTGCCAGCTATCCAGGGAACACCGGGGAGCTGTTTTTT.

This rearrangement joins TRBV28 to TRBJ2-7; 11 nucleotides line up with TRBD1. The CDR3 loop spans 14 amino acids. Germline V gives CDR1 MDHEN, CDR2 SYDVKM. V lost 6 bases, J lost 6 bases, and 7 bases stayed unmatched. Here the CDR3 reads CASRTSGTGGEQYV. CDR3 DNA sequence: TGTGCCAGCAGGACATCCGGGACAGGGGGCGAGCAGTACGTC.